The 5 T cell receptor beta chains below all came from one sample that was sequenced in a study of glioma-infiltrating T cells after dendritic cell vaccination. Assay: immunoSEQ multiplex PCR; the TCRdb copy retains only in-frame clones and omits some. The table records 90,000 or so clones, over 75% of them present only once. This specimen consisted of blood, obtained before dendritic cell vaccination. These receptors all stem from a human donor with glioblastoma.

This chain links TRBV25-1 with TRBJ2-4, with D perhaps TRBD2 (5 bases). This CDR3 comprises 14 residues. The germline V gene encodes CDR1 MGHDK and CDR2 SYGVNS. V was cut by 2 bases and J by 0 bases, with 5 bases left in between. The CDR3 here is CASSEAGAKNIQYF. The CDR3 nucleotides are TGTGCCAGCAGTGAAGCGGGAGCCAAAAACATTCAGTACTTC.

The chain couples TRBV7-9 to TRBJ1-2, with unresolved D. In germline, CDR1 is SEHNR, CDR2 FQNEAQ (reference sequence). The CDR3 sequence is 17 residues long. V lost 5 bases and J 4 bases, leaving 23 bases between the germline ends. CDR3 sequence reads: CASSLHLVIREGYGYTF. The CDR3 nucleotides are TGTGCCAGCAGCCTGCACCTGGTGATCCGGGAAGGCTATGGCTACACCTTC.

The rearrangement uses TRBV5-8 and TRBJ2-7; 11 bases are shared with TRBD2. The V segment lost 4 bases and the J segment 1 base; nucleotides outside the gene matches: 7. CDR1 is SGHTS, CDR2 YDEGEE, per germline. The CDR3 runs 16 residues. DNA for the CDR3: TGTGCCAGCAGCCCGATGGGACTAGCGGAATCCTACGAGCAGTACTTC. This codes for CASSPMGLAESYEQYF.

The rearrangement joins TRBV2 to TRBJ1-3; D remains ambiguous. CDR1 and CDR2 from the germline V gene are SNHLY and FYNNEI. CDR3 length: 12 residues. V was trimmed by 4 bases and J by 1 base, leaving 2 bases between them. The CDR3 DNA reads as TGTGCCAGCAGTGCTTCTGGAAACACCATATATTTT. Amino acids: CASSASGNTIYF. The variable domain in full, with the rest retrieved from reference TRBV2 and TRBJ1-3, is EPEVTQTPSHQVTQMGQEVILRCVPISNHLYFYWYRQILGQKVEFLVSFYNNEISEKSEIFDDQFSVERPDGSNFTLKIRSTKLEDSAMYFCASSASGNTIYFGEGSWLTVV.

A remark on this clone: The germline gene is not matched at one end of the junction; a read error may be the cause. This chain links TRBV7-8 with TRBJ1-1; possible D gene TRBD1, 5 bases. This CDR3 comprises 14 residues. Germline V lookup: CDR1 SGHVS, CDR2 FQNEAQ. DNA of the CDR3: TGTGCCAGCAGCTCCAGACAGCAGAACACTGGAGCTTTCTTT. Translating it yields CASSSRQQNTGAFF.